The 9 T cell receptor beta chains below all came from one sample that was sequenced in a study of regulatory T cells in long-lasting Graves disease. The TCR beta library used iRepertoire HTBI primers with Arm-PCR amplification of CDR3. From the multiplex PCR reads, TCRdb called clonotypes with MiXCR, one entry per CDR3 protein. The repertoire has 700,000 or so distinct CDR3 sequences, around 30% of them found once; the top ten carry around 42%. Described time point: persistent/refractory GD, antithyroid drugs over 5 years with positive TRAb. With RNA extracted from PBMCs as input, the TCR library was made. The specimen was peripheral blood mononuclear cells (PBMCs), collected when the disease was refractory, from a patient treated with antithyroid drugs. Receptor source: a female donor with Graves disease.

The J gene is TRBJ1-4, the V gene TRBV2; D remains unclear. Germline lookup yields CDR1 SNHLY and CDR2 FYNNEI. The length of the CDR3 is 13 residues. The V end lost 10 bases, the J end lost 4 bases, and 13 bases lay between the germline ends. CDR3 sequence reads: CATQEAGNEKLFF. For the CDR3, the DNA is TGTGCCACCCAGGAGGCGGGTAATGAAAAACTGTTTTTT. Together with reference TRBV2 and TRBJ1-4, the CDR3 gives the full variable domain: EPEVTQTPSHQVTQMGQEVILRCVPISNHLYFYWYRQILGQKVEFLVSFYNNEISEKSEIFDDQFSVERPDGSNFTLKIRSTKLEDSAMYFCATQEAGNEKLFFGSGTQLSVL.

Ten or more counts support this clonotype. This chain uses TRBV2 with TRBJ1-6; tentatively, D is TRBD1 (5 bases). With 7 bases removed from V and 10 bases from J, the gap between germline ends came to 20 bases. The V gene's germline CDR1 is SNHLY and CDR2 FYNNEI. The CDR3 spans 15 residues. CDR3 in amino acids: CASNAGSPRRSPLHF. Here the CDR3 DNA reads TGTGCCAGCAACGCAGGGTCCCCCCGAAGGTCACCCCTCCACTTT.

This clonotype was detected a few times. V and J are TRBV11-2 and TRBJ2-4, with D hard to call. Germline CDR1 and CDR2: SGHAT and FQNNGV. Trimming left V 2 bases short and J 5 bases short, with 7 bases between. This CDR3 spans 13 amino acids. The CDR3: CASSLLVENIQYF. CDR3 DNA: TGTGCCAGCAGCTTACTAGTAGAAAACATTCAGTACTTC. Complete variable domain (other parts from reference TRBV11-2 and TRBJ2-4): EAGVAQSPRYKIIEKRQSVAFWCNPISGHATLYWYQQILGQGPKLLIQFQNNGVVDDSQLPKDRFSAERLKGVDSTLKIQPAKLEDSAVYLCASSLLVENIQYFGAGTRLSVL.

Only a few counts were recorded for this clonotype. The chain joins TRBV24-1 to TRBJ1-2; TRBD1 matches 7 bases. The germline CDR1 and CDR2 sequences are KGHDR and SFDVKD. After removal of 7 bases from V and 4 bases from J, the junction contained 8 bases not matched to a gene. The CDR3 is made up of 14 amino acids. The CDR3 sequence is CATSPRGLAYGYTF. CDR3 nucleotides: TGTGCCACCAGCCCAAGGGGGCTGGCCTATGGCTACACCTTC.

This clonotype was seen at least ten times. CDR3 loop: CASSTRGLNTEAFF. For the CDR3, the DNA is TGTGCCAGCAGTACCAGGGGGCTGAACACTGAAGCTTTCTTT. This chain uses TRBV28 with TRBJ1-1; 8 positions match TRBD1. In germline, CDR1 is MDHEN, CDR2 SYDVKM. After removal of 5 bases from V and 0 bases from J, the junction contained 2 bases not matched to a gene. The length of the CDR3 is 14 residues.

The CDR3 loop is CASSLVRYNEQFF. The CDR3, as DNA: TGTGCCAGCAGCTTAGTACGATACAATGAGCAGTTCTTC. This chain joins TRBV11-2 and TRBJ2-1; D gene uncertain. CDR3 size: 13 residues. The germline V gene encodes CDR1 SGHAT and CDR2 FQNNGV. The V and J ends lost 1 base and 4 bases respectively, with 5 bases between them.

In its sample, this clonotype was seen many times. This chain joins TRBV2 and TRBJ1-2; D possibly corresponds to TRBD1 (5 bases). Germline values: CDR1 SNHLY, CDR2 FYNNEI. CDR3 length equals 16 residues. V lost 4 bases and J lost 0, with 15 bases in between. CDR3 sequence reads: CASSGRGSITNYGYTF. CDR3 sequence (DNA): TGTGCCAGCAGTGGAAGGGGCTCCATCACTAACTATGGCTACACCTTC.

This clonotype was counted only a few times. The rearrangement uses TRBV12-3 or TRBV12-4 and TRBJ1-2, with a weak D call TRBD1 (5 bases). The V gene lost 5 bases and the J gene lost 5 bases, with 12 bases spanning the gap. The CDR3 has 13 residues. The CDR3 sequence: CASSHRQKYGYTF. DNA for the CDR3: TGTGCCAGCAGTCATAGACAGAAATATGGCTACACCTTC.

This clonotype was observed a few times. The chain has TRBV28 and TRBJ1-1; the D gene is possibly TRBD1 (5 bases). Germline CDR1 and CDR2: MDHEN and SYDVKM. The CDR3 sequence is 15 residues long. V shed 4 bases and J shed 2 bases, with 14 bases lying between them. The CDR3 spells CASSSGLGGNTEAFF. The CDR3 nucleotides are TGTGCCAGCAGTTCGGGTTTGGGGGGAAACACTGAAGCTTTCTTT.